A single sample gave rise to the 17 T cell receptor beta chains below, sequenced in a study of Ad26.COV2.S vaccination and SARS-CoV-2 variants. Treatment in this sample: about 20 received Ad26.COV2.S at low or high dose, single or two shots; about five received placebo; per-sample allocation not given. The samples date from day 63 after the first vaccine or placebo injection. Measured with immunoSEQ multiplex PCR; TCRdb has only the in-frame clones, and not every one. The table includes 350,000 to 450,000 clones, approximately 92% detected once. The input for sequencing was peripheral blood, taken in a trial of Ad26.COV2.S vaccine versus placebo. All receptors derive from a person aged 18-60 years who received the Ad26.COV2.S COVID-19 vaccine or a placebo.

The rearrangement joins TRBV3-1 (or the pseudogene TRBV3-2) to TRBJ1-6; 9 bases align to TRBD1. Germline V gene lookup returns CDR1 LGHDT and CDR2 YNNKEL (reference sequence). V was clipped by 4 bases and J by 1 base; unmatched bases: 14. This CDR3 spans 20 amino acids. The CDR3, as DNA: TGTGCCAGCAGCCGATATCCGGGACAGGGCACCTCTTCCTATAATTCACCCCTCCACTTT. Translating gives CASSRYPGQGTSSYNSPLHF.

The chain recombines TRBV28 with TRBJ2-7; D unresolved. CDR3 size: 15 residues. Trimming removed 6 bases from V and 9 bases from J, with 24 bases in between. Germline V lookup: CDR1 MDHEN, CDR2 SYDVKM. CDR3 residues: CASSSHSELVFWQYF. The DNA of the CDR3 is TGTGCCAGCAGCTCCCACAGTGAATTGGTCTTCTGGCAGTACTTC. Full variable domain (rest looked up from reference TRBV28 and TRBJ2-7): DVKVTQSSRYLVKRTGEKVFLECVQDMDHENMFWYRQDPGLGLRLIYFSYDVKMKEKGDIPEGYSVSREKKERFSLILESASTNQTSMYLCASSSHSELVFWQYFGPGTRLTVT.

The V and J genes are TRBV11-2 and TRBJ1-3; unclear D gene. The length of the CDR3 is 13 residues. V was cut by 2 bases and J by 4 bases, with 6 bases left in between. Germline CDR1 is SGHAT and CDR2 is FQNNGV. This CDR3 is CASSLKIGNTIYF. The CDR3, as DNA: TGTGCCAGCAGCTTAAAGATAGGAAACACCATATATTTT.

The V call is TRBV3-1 (or the pseudogene TRBV3-2), the J call TRBJ1-5; D is undetermined. Trimming pared 4 bases from V and 6 bases from J, leaving 10 bases between. CDR1 is LGHDT, CDR2 YNNKEL, per germline (reference sequence). CDR3 length equals 13 residues. CDR3 residues: CASSLGLSQPQHF. CDR3 nucleotides: TGTGCCAGCAGCCTGGGGTTAAGTCAGCCCCAGCATTTT.

The sample holds a few counts of this clone. The rearrangement links TRBV29-1 to TRBJ2-7; D gene ambiguous. The CDR3 consists of 15 residues. Germline CDR1 SQVTM, CDR2 ANQGSEA. V lost 4 bases and J lost 1, with 17 bases in between. The CDR3 region is CSVVSADNQSYEQYF. The CDR3 DNA reads TGCAGCGTTGTTTCGGCAGACAACCAGTCCTACGAGCAGTACTTC.

The chain's CDR3 is CASSTRTGRGIQPQHF. The CDR3 bases are TGTGCCAGCAGTACCCGAACAGGGAGGGGAATTCAGCCCCAGCATTTT. The chain has TRBV6-2 or TRBV6-3 and TRBJ1-5; tentative D call: TRBD1 (6 bases). The CDR3 is 16 amino acids. Trimming took off 5 bases at V and 6 bases at J, with 20 bases between the two ends. Looked up from germline, CDR1 is MNHEY and CDR2 is SVGEGT.

The gene calls are TRBV4-1 and TRBJ2-7, with D perhaps TRBD2 (5 bases). V lost 1 base and J lost 3, with 22 bases in between. This CDR3 is built from 18 residues. Germline V lookup: CDR1 MGHRA, CDR2 YSYEKL. The DNA of the CDR3 is TGCGCCAGCAGCCAAGCCCCGCCGGCGGGCGGCAGTTACTACGAGCAGTACTTC. Its translation: CASSQAPPAGGSYYEQYF.

This rearrangement joins TRBV3-1 (or the pseudogene TRBV3-2) to TRBJ1-3; D might be TRBD1 (5 bases). Germline CDR1 reads LGHDT; CDR2 reads YNNKEL (reference sequence). The CDR3 sequence is 15 residues long. The V end was cut by 6 bases, the J end by 4 bases, with 16 bases between. The CDR3 nucleotides are TGTGCCAGCAGTCACAAAGGGACCGTCGGAAACACCATATATTTT. Its protein product is CASSHKGTVGNTIYF.

V gene TRBV6-5 combines with J gene TRBJ1-1, with unresolved D. From germline, CDR1 is MNHEY and CDR2 SVGAGI. CDR3 length equals 14 residues. V dropped 5 bases and J dropped 0 bases, with 10 bases sitting between them. CDR3 coding DNA: TGTGCCAGCAGTCCCCGGGCTTTGAACACTGAAGCTTTCTTT. Amino acid sequence: CASSPRALNTEAFF.

The chain carries TRBV7-8 and TRBJ1-6; TRBD1 is a possible D gene (6 bases). In germline, CDR1 is SGHVS, CDR2 FQNEAQ. This CDR3 region has 17 residues. V was shortened by 5 bases and J by 0 bases, with 14 bases between the two germline ends. The CDR3 DNA follows: TGTGCCAGCAGCCCCATCGACAGGAGCTCCTATAATTCACCCCTCCACTTT. It is translated as CASSPIDRSSYNSPLHF.

The J gene is TRBJ2-7, the V gene TRBV18, with a weak D call TRBD1 (7 bases). V lost 4 bases and J lost 4, with 14 bases in between. Germline CDR1 is KGHSH and CDR2 is LQKENI. The CDR3 has 14 amino acids. CDR3 bases: TGTGCCAGCTCACGGGAGGACAGGAAATACGAGCAGTACTTC. Translating it yields CASSREDRKYEQYF.

This rearrangement joins TRBV19 to TRBJ1-1; possible D gene TRBD1, 5 bases. The V end was cut by 5 bases, the J end by 5 bases, with 18 bases between. The CDR3 sequence is 15 residues long. The germline CDR1 and CDR2 sequences are LNHDA and SQIVND (reference sequence). The CDR3 DNA reads TGTGCCAGTAGTGCCATGGGGCAAGCTGTGACTGAAGCTTTCTTT. Protein product: CASSAMGQAVTEAFF.

The chain is built from TRBV30 and TRBJ2-1; D might be TRBD1 (6 bases). V dropped 2 bases and J dropped 10 bases, with 15 bases sitting between them. Germline V gene sequence: CDR1 GTSNPN, CDR2 SVGIG (reference sequence). The CDR3 is made up of 13 amino acids. CDR3 in amino acids: CAWSSALQGEQFF. The CDR3 DNA reads as TGTGCCTGGAGTTCCGCGCTGCAGGGGGAGCAGTTCTTC.

About this clone: Other DNA sequences in this specimen translate into the identical CDR3. CDR3: CASSLGQGISYEQYF. The CDR3 DNA sequence: TGCGCCAGCAGCTTGGGACAGGGTATTTCCTACGAGCAGTACTTC. V is TRBV5-1 and J is TRBJ2-7, with TRBD1 identical over 7 bases. Trimming took 0 bases from V and 1 from J; bases not matched to a gene: 4. Germline CDR1 SGHRS, CDR2 YFSETQ. The CDR3 extends over 15 amino acids.

This chain links TRBV4-3 with TRBJ2-3; 14 bases agree with TRBD2. The CDR3 spans 17 residues. Looked up from germline, CDR1 is LGHNA and CDR2 is YSLEER. Trimming cost V 1 base and J 1 base; bases outside gene matches: 1. CDR3 region: CASSQGGLAGGTDTQYF. CDR3 coding DNA: TGCGCCAGCAGCCAAGGGGGACTAGCGGGGGGCACAGATACGCAGTATTTT.

J is TRBJ1-6 and V is TRBV29-1; the match to TRBD1 covers 8 bases. The V gene's germline CDR1 is SQVTM and CDR2 ANQGSEA. The CDR3 consists of 13 residues. After removal of 7 bases from V and 7 bases from J, the junction contained 6 bases not matched to a gene. The chain's CDR3 is CSAGQGGNSPLHF. In DNA form, the CDR3 reads TGCAGCGCAGGACAGGGTGGAAATTCACCCCTCCACTTT.

J is TRBJ2-5 and V is TRBV30; D unclear. Looked up from germline, CDR1 is GTSNPN and CDR2 is SVGIG (reference sequence). Trimming left V 5 bases short and J 2 bases short, with 9 bases between. CDR3 size: 12 residues. The CDR3 nucleotides are TGTGCCTGGTCCTACGGGCAAGAGACCCAGTACTTC. Protein sequence: CAWSYGQETQYF.